This section outlines one T cell receptor beta chain sequence together with its context. The germline V gene has CDR1 SGHTA and CDR2 FQGNSA. The CDR3 runs 14 residues. The junction had 2 bases not matched to a gene; V was cut back by 4 bases and J by 3 bases. These data are taken from a study of blood T cell repertoires in COVID-19. Libraries were prepared by immunoSEQ multiplex PCR; TCRdb keeps only in-frame clonotypes and omits some of them. This sample has 55,000 to 75,000 clones, with 80% to 85% found just once. The sequencing input was peripheral blood. This receptor was obtained from a man older than 75 with COVID-19, enrolled during active disease. The rearrangement joins TRBV7-2 to TRBJ2-3, with TRBD1 identical over 9 bases. This CDR3 reads CASSSGQGTDTQYF. CDR3 DNA: TGTGCCAGCAGCTCCGGACAGGGGACAGATACGCAGTATTTT.